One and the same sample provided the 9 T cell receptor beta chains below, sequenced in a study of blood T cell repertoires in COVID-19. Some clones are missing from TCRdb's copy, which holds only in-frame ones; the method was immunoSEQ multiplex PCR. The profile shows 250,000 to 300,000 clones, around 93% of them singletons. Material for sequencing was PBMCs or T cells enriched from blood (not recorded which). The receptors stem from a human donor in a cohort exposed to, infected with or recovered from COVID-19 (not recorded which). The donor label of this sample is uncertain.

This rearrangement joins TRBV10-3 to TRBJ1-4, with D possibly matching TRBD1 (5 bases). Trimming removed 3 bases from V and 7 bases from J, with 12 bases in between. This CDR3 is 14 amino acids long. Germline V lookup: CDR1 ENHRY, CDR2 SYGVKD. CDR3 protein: CAISDSGDVEKLFF. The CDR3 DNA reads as TGTGCCATCAGTGACTCGGGGGATGTTGAAAAACTGTTTTTT.

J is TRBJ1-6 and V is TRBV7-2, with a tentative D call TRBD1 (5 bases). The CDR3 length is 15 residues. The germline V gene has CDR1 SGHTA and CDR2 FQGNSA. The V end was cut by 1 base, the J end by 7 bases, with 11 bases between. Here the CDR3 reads CASSLETVRNSPLHF. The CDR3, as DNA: TGTGCCAGCAGCTTAGAGACAGTTAGGAATTCACCCCTCCACTTT.

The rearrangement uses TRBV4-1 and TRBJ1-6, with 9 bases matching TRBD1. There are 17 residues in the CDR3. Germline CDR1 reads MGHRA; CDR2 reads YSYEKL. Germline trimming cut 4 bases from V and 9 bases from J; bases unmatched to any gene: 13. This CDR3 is CASSPNPPQGAGSPLHF. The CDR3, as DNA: TGCGCCAGCAGCCCGAACCCCCCACAGGGGGCGGGTTCACCCCTCCACTTT.

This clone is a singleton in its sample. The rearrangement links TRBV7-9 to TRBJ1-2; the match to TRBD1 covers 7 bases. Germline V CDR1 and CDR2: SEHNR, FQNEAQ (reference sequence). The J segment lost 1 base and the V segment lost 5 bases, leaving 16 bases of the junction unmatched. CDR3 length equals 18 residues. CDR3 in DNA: TGTGCCAGCAGCGCAGACCCGGGACAGCGAAACCATAACTATGGCTACACCTTC. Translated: CASSADPGQRNHNYGYTF.

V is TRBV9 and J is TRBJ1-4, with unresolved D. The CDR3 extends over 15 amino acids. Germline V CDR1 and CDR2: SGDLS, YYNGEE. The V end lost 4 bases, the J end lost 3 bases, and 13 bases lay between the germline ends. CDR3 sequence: CASSSTEEPNEKLFF. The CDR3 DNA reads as TGTGCCAGCAGCTCCACGGAGGAGCCTAATGAAAAACTGTTTTTT.

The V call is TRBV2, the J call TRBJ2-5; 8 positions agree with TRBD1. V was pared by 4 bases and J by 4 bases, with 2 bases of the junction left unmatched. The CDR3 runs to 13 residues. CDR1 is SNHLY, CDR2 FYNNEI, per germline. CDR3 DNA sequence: TGTGCCAGCAGTGGACAGGGGTTAGAGACCCAGTACTTC. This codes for CASSGQGLETQYF.

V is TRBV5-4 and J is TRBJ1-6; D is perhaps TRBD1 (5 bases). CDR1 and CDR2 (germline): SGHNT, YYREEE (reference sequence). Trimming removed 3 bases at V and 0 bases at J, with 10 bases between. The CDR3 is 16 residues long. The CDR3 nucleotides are TGTGCCAGCAGCTCGACAGTAAGCTCCTATAATTCACCCCTCCACTTT. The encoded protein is CASSSTVSSYNSPLHF.

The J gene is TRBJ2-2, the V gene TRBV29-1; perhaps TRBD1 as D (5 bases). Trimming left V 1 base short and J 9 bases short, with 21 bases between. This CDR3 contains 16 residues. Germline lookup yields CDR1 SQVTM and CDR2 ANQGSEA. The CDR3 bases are TGCAGCGTTGAAGTTCTGGTCCAGGGTGAAGGCTGGGAGCTGTTTTTT. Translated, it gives CSVEVLVQGEGWELFF.

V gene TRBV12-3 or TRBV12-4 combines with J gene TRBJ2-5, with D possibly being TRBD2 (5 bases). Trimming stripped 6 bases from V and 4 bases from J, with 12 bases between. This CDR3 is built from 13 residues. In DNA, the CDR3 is TGTGCCAGCAGCCTCGGGATCACAGAGACCCAGTACTTC. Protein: CASSLGITETQYF.